The present entry profiles one T cell receptor beta chain with its context. The data stem from a study of blood T cell repertoires in COVID-19. Study in general: In each case, the material was cDNA or gDNA derived from T cells, B-cell-depleted T cells, or PBMCs.

Some clones are missing from TCRdb's copy, which holds only in-frame ones; the method was immunoSEQ multiplex PCR. Among approximately 74,000 clones, approximately 81% were seen once, and the ten largest hold roughly 5%. This CDR3 is built from 16 residues. CDR1 and CDR2 (germline): SGDLS, YYNGEE. With 0 bases removed from V and 0 bases from J, the gap between germline ends came to 10 bases. The receptor comes from a woman aged 80 or older with active or convalescent COVID-19. J is TRBJ2-4 and V is TRBV9; a weak D match, TRBD1 (6 bases). The sequenced sample was peripheral blood. The CDR3 spells CASSVAGQLAKNIQYF. In DNA, the CDR3 is TGTGCCAGCAGCGTAGCAGGACAGCTAGCCAAAAACATTCAGTACTTC.